This TCR beta chain was captured by sequencing in a study of cytomegalovirus exposure and HLA in healthy donors. The CDR3 extends over 13 amino acids. V lost 1 base, J lost 9 bases, and 10 bases lay in between. CDR1 SGHNT and CDR2 YENEEA come from the germline V gene. Clones were sequenced by immunoSEQ multiplex PCR, and TCRdb holds only the in-frame ones, with some missing. The sample carries approximately 120,000 clones, approximately 90% recorded once. The rearrangement joins TRBV11-3 to TRBJ2-1; tentative D call: TRBD1 (6 bases). The TCR originated in a woman aged 18-30 years in good health and CMV-seronegative. Material: PBMCs. CDR3 sequence (DNA): TGTGCCAGCAGCTTAGGGCTAGGGGGTGAGCAGTTCTTC. Amino acid sequence: CASSLGLGGEQFF. Filled out from reference TRBV11-3 and TRBJ2-1, the complete variable domain reads EAGVVQSPRYKIIEKKQPVAFWCNPISGHNTLYWYLQNLGQGPELLIRYENEEAVDDSQLPKDRFSAERLKGVDSTLKIQPAELGDSAVYLCASSLGLGGEQFFGPGTRLTVL.